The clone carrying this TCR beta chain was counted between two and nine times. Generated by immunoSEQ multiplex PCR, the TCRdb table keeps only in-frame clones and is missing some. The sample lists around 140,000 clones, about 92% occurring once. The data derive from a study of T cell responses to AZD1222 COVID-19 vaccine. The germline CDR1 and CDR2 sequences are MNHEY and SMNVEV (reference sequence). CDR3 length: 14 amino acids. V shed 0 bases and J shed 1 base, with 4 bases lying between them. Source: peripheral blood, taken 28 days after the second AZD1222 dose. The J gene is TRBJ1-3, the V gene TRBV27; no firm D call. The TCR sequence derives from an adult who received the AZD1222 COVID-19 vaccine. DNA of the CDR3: TGTGCCAGCAGTTTATCGGGTTCTGGAAACACCATATATTTT. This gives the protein CASSLSGSGNTIYF.